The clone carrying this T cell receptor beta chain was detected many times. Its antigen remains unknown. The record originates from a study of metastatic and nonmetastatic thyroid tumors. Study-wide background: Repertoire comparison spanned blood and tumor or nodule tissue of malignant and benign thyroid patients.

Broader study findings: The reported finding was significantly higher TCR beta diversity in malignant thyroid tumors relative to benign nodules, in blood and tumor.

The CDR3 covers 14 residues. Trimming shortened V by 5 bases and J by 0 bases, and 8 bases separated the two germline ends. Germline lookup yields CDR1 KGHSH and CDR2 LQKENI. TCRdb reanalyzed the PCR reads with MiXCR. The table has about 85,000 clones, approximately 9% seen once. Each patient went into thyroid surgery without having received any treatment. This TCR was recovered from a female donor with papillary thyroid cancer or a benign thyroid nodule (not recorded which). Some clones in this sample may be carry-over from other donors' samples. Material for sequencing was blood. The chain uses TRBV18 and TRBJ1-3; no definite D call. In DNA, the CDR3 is TGTGCCAGCTCATCACAGAGCTCTGGAAACACCATATATTTT. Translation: CASSSQSSGNTIYF. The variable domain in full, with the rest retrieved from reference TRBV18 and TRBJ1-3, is NAGVMQNPRHLVRRRGQEARLRCSPMKGHSHVYWYRQLPEEGLKFMVYLQKENIIDESGMPKERFSAEFPKEGPSILRIQQVVRGDSAAYFCASSSQSSGNTIYFGEGSWLTVV.